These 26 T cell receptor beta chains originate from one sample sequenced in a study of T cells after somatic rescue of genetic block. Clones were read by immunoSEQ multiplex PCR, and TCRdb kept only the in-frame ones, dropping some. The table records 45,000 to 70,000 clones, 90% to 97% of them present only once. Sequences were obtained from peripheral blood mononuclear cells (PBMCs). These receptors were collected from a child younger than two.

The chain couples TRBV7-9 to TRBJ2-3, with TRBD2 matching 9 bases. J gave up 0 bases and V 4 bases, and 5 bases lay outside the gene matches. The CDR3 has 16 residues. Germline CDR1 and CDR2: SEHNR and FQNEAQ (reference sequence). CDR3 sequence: CASSSPSGTSTDTQYF. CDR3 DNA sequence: TGTGCCAGCAGCTCCCCTAGCGGGACTAGCACAGATACGCAGTATTTT.

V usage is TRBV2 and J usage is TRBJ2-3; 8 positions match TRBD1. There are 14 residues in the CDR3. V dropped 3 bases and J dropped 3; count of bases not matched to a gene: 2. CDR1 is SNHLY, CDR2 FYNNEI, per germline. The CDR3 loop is CASSDRGRTDTQYF. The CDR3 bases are TGTGCCAGCAGTGACAGGGGGCGAACAGATACGCAGTATTTT.

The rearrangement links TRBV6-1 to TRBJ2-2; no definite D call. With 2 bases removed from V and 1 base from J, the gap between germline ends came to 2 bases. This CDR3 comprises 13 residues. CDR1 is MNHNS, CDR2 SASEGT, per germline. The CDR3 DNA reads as TGTGCCAGCAGTGAATGGAACACCGGGGAGCTGTTTTTT. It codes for CASSEWNTGELFF.

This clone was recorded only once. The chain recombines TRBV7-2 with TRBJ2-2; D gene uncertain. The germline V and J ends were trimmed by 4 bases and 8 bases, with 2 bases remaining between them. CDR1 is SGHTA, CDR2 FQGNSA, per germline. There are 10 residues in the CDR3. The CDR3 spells CASSSGELFF. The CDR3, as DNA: TGTGCCAGCAGCTCGGGGGAGCTGTTTTTT.

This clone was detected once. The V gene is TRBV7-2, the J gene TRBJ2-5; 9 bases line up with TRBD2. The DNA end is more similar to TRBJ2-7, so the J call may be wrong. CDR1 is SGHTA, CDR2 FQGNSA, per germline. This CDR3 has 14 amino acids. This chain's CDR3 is CASSPRLAAYEQYF. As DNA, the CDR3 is TGTGCCAGCAGCCCCCGACTAGCGGCCTACGAGCAGTACTTC.

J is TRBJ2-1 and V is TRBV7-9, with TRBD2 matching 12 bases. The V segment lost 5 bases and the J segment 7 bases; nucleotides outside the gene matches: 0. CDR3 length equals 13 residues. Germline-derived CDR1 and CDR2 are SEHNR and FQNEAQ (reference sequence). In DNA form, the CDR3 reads TGTGCCAGCAGCGGACTAGCGGGAAATGAGCAGTTCTTC. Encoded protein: CASSGLAGNEQFF.

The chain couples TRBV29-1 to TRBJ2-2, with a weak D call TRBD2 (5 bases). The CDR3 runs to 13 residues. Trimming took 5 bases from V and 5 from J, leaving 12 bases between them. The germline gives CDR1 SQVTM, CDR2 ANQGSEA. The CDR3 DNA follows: TGCAGCGTTCAAACTAGGTTGACCGGGGAGCTGTTTTTT. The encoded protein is CSVQTRLTGELFF.

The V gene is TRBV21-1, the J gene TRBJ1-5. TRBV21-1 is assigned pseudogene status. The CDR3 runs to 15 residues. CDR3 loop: CASRKRNILGQPQHF. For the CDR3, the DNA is TGTGCCAGCAGGAAAAGGAACATCCTGGGACAGCCCCAGCATTTT.

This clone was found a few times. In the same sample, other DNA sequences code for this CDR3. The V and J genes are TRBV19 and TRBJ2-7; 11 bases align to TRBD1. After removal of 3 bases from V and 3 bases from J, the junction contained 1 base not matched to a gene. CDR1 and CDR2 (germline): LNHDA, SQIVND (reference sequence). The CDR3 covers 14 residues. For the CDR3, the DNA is TGTGCCAGTAGTATCGGGACAGGGGGCTACGAGCAGTACTTC. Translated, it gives CASSIGTGGYEQYF.

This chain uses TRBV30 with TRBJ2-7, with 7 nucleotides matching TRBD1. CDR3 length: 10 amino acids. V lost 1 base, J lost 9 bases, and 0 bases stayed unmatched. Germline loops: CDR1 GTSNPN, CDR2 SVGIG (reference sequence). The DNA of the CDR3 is TGTGCCTGGAGTGGACAGGGGCAGTACTTC. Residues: CAWSGQGQYF.

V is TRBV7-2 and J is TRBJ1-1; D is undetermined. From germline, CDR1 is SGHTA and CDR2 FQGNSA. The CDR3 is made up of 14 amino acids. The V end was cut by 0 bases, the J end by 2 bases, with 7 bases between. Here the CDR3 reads CASSLARGNTEAFF. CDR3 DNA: TGTGCCAGCAGCTTAGCCCGGGGAAACACTGAAGCTTTCTTT.

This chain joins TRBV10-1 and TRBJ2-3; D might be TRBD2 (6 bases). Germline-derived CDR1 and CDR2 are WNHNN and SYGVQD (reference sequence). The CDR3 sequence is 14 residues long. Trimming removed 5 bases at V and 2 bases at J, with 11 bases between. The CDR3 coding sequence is TGCGCCAGCAGTAATAGCGGCCACACAGATACGCAGTATTTT. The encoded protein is CASSNSGHTDTQYF.

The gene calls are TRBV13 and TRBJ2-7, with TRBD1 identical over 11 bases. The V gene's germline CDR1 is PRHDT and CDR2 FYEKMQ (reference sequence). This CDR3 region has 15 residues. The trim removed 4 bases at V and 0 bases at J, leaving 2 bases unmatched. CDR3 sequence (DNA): TGTGCCAGCAGCTCCGGGACAGGGGGCTCCTACGAGCAGTACTTC. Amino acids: CASSSGTGGSYEQYF.

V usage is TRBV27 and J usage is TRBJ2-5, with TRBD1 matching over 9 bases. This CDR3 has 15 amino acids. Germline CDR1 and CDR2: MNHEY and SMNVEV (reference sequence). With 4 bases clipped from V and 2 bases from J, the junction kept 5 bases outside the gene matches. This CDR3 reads CASSSWTGAQETQYF. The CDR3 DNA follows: TGTGCCAGCAGTTCCTGGACAGGGGCTCAAGAGACCCAGTACTTC.

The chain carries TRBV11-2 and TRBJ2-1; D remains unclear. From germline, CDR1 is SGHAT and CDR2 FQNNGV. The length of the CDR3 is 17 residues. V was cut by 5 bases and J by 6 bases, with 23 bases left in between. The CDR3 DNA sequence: TGTGCCAGCAGCCACTTGGATGTGCGGAGACTCCCCAATGAGCAGTTCTTC. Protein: CASSHLDVRRLPNEQFF.

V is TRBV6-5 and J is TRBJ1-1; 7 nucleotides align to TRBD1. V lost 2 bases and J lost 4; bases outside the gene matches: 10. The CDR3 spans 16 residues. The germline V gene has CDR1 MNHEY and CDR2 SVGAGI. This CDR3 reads CASSYTGTARCTEAFF. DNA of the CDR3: TGTGCCAGCAGTTACACCGGGACAGCCCGGTGCACTGAAGCTTTCTTT.

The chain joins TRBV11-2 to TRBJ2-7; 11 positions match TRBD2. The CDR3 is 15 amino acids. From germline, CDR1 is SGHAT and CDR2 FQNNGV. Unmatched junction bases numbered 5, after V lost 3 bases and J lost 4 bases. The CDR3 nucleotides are TGTGCCAGCAGCTTTAGCGGGAGGGCCCCGTACGAGCAGTACTTC. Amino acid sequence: CASSFSGRAPYEQYF.

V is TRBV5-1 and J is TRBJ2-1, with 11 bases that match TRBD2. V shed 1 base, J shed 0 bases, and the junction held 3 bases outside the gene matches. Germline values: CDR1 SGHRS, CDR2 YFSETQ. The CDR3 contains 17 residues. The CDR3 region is CASSLLLAGGSYNEQFF. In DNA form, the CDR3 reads TGCGCCAGCAGCTTGCTGCTAGCGGGAGGCTCCTACAATGAGCAGTTCTTC.

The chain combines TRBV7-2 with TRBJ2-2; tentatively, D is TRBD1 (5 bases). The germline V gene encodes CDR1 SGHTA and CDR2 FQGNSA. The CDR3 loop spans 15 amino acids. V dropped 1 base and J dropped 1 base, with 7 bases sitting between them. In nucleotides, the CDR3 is TGTGCCAGCAGCTTAGACAGGTGGAACACCGGGGAGCTGTTTTTT. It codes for CASSLDRWNTGELFF.

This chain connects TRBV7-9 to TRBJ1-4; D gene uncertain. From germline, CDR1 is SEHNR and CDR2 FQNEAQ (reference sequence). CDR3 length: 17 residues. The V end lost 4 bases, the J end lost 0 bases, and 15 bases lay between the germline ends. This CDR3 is CASSSPGPGPTNEKLFF. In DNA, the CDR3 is TGTGCCAGCAGCTCCCCGGGCCCAGGTCCAACTAATGAAAAACTGTTTTTT.

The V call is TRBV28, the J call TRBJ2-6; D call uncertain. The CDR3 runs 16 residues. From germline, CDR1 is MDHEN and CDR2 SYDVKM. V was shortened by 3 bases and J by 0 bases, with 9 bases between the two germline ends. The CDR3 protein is CASSFRRVSGANVLTF. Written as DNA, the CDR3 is TGTGCCAGCAGTTTCCGCCGGGTCTCTGGGGCCAACGTCCTGACTTTC. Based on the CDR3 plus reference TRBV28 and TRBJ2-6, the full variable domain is DVKVTQSSRYLVKRTGEKVFLECVQDMDHENMFWYRQDPGLGLRLIYFSYDVKMKEKGDIPEGYSVSREKKERFSLILESASTNQTSMYLCASSFRRVSGANVLTFGAGSRLTVL.

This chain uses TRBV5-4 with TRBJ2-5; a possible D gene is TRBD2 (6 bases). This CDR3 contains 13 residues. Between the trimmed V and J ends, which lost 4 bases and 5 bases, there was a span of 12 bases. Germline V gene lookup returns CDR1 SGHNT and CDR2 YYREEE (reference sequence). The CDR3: CASSPRLDETQYF. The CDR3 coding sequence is TGTGCCAGCAGCCCCCGACTAGATGAGACCCAGTACTTC.

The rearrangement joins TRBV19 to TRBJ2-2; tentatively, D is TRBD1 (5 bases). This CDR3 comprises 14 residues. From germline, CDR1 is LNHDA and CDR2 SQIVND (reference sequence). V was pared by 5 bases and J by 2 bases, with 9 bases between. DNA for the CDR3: TGTGCCAGTAGTGTTCAGGGAAACACCGGGGAGCTGTTTTTT. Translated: CASSVQGNTGELFF.

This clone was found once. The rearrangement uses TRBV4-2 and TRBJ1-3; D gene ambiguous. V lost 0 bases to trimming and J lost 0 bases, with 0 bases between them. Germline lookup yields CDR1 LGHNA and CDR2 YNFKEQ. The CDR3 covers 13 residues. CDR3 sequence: CASSQDSGNTIYF. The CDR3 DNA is TGTGCCAGCAGCCAAGACTCTGGAAACACCATATATTTT.

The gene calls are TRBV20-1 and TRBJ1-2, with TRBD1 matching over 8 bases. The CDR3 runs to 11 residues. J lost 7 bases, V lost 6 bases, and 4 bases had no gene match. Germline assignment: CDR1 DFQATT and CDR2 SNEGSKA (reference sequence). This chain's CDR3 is CSARGHFGYTF. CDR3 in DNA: TGCAGTGCCAGGGGGCACTTTGGCTACACCTTC.

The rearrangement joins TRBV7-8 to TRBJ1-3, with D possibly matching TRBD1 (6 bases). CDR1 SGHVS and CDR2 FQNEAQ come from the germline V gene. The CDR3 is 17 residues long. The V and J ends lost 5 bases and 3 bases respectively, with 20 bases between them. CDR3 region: CASSPIGGVGFGNTIYF. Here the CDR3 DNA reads TGTGCCAGCAGCCCCATAGGGGGAGTAGGTTTTGGAAACACCATATATTTT.